The rows below give T cell receptor beta chains drawn from one sample of a study of cytomegalovirus exposure and HLA in healthy donors. Using immunoSEQ multiplex PCR, the repertoire was profiled, and TCRdb retains in-frame clones only, with some absent. This table holds some 120,000 clones, approximately 81% found once. Source material: PBMCs. All receptors come from a middle-aged woman in good health and CMV-seronegative. Both conserved end residues are part of each CDR3. Each record gives: D gene, V gene, J gene, CDR3 length, clone size, CDR3 protein, CDR3 DNA. D genes are given only for firm matches. The size field is filled for only some rows; it gives once, few, many or a size class.

TRBD2,TRBV2,TRBJ2-1,16,once,CASRVRGGDSYNEQFF,TGTGCCAGCAGGGTTCGCGGGGGGGATTCCTACAATGAGCAGTTCTTC
TRBD2,TRBV10-3,TRBJ2-5,13,-,CAISPAGEETQYF,TGTGCCATCAGCCCAGCGGGAGAAGAGACCCAGTACTTC
TRBD2,TRBV10-3,TRBJ2-2,14,-,CAIGGGRSAGELFF,TGTGCCATTGGGGGCGGGAGGTCGGCCGGGGAGCTGTTTTTT
-,TRBV25-1,TRBJ1-1,14,-,CASSDVGVGSEAFF,TGTGCCAGCAGTGACGTTGGTGTTGGCTCTGAAGCTTTCTTT
-,TRBV4-1,TRBJ1-1,16,-,CASSQDRGAYNPEAFF,TGCGCCAGCAGCCAAGACAGGGGCGCGTACAACCCTGAAGCTTTCTTT
-,TRBV6-1,TRBJ1-2,14,-,CASSEAPVNYGYTF,TGTGCCAGTAGTGAAGCCCCAGTTAACTATGGCTACACCTTC
TRBD2,TRBV6-1,TRBJ2-5,15,-,CASSVTSGGAETQYF,TGTGCCAGCAGTGTGACTAGCGGGGGGGCGGAGACCCAGTACTTC
TRBD2,TRBV14,TRBJ2-1,18,-,CASSQEGGLAAFYNEQFF,TGTGCCAGCAGCCAAGAGGGGGGACTAGCGGCCTTCTACAATGAGCAGTTCTTC
TRBD2,TRBV11-2,TRBJ2-7,15,-,CASSLGRLATDEQYF,TGTGCCAGCAGCTTAGGGAGACTAGCTACGGACGAGCAGTACTTC
-,TRBV2,TRBJ2-5,14,-,CASMIGGRWETQYF,TGTGCCAGCATGATCGGGGGGCGGTGGGAGACCCAGTACTTC
TRBD1,TRBV7-9,TRBJ2-1,14,-,CASSLGTGFNEQFF,TGTGCCAGCAGCTTAGGGACAGGGTTCAATGAGCAGTTCTTC
-,TRBV27,TRBJ1-1,13,-,CASSPQEWSGAFF,TGTGCCAGCAGCCCTCAGGAGTGGAGCGGGGCTTTCTTT
TRBD1,TRBV7-8,TRBJ2-7,13,-,CASSRTGLGEQYF,TGTGCCAGCAGCCGGACAGGGTTGGGCGAGCAGTACTTC
TRBD2,TRBV5-6,TRBJ2-5,19,few,CASSRRSGLAGGGPETQYF,TGTGCCAGCAGCCGCCGGAGTGGGTTAGCGGGAGGCGGTCCGGAGACCCAGTACTTC
-,TRBV28,TRBJ2-7,16,-,CASSLGGPQGSYEQYF,TGTGCCAGCAGTTTAGGCGGACCGCAGGGGTCCTACGAGCAGTACTTC
-,TRBV4-2,TRBJ1-5,17,-,CASSPASGQYSNQPQHF,TGTGCCAGCAGCCCCGCCTCAGGACAATATAGCAATCAGCCCCAGCATTTT
TRBD2,TRBV6-5,TRBJ2-1,12,-,CASRRGGGEQFF,TGTGCCAGCAGGCGGGGGGGAGGTGAGCAGTTCTTC
-,TRBV19,TRBJ1-1,17,-,CASSTRHHGSMNTEAFF,TGTGCCAGTAGTACCCGACACCATGGGAGCATGAACACTGAAGCTTTCTTT
TRBD2,TRBV6-6,TRBJ2-3,16,-,CASSTRRTSGTDTQYF,TGTGCCAGCAGCACCAGGAGGACTAGCGGAACAGATACGCAGTATTTT
-,TRBV5-8,TRBJ2-6,15,-,CASSFFMSGANVLTF,TGTGCCAGCAGCTTTTTTATGTCTGGGGCCAACGTCCTGACTTTC
TRBD2,TRBV2,TRBJ2-1,17,few,CASSLLIPGLAGNEQFF,TGTGCCAGCTCCCTACTGATCCCGGGACTAGCGGGGAATGAGCAGTTCTTC
-,TRBV6-6,TRBJ1-1,15,-,CASTKAGGTNTEAFF,TGTGCCAGCACCAAGGCCGGGGGTACGAACACTGAAGCTTTCTTT